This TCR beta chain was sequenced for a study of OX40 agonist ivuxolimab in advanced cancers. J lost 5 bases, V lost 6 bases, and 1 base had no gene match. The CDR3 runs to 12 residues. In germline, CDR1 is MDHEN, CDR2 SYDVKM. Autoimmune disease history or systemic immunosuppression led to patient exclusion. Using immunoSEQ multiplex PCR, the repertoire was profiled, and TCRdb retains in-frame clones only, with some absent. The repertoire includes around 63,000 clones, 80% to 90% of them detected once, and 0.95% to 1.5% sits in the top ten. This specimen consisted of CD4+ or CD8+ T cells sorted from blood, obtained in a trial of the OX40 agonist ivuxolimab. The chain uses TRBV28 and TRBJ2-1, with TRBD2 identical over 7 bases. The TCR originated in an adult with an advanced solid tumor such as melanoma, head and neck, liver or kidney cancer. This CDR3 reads CASRAGDNEQFF. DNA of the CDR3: TGTGCCAGCAGGGCGGGGGACAATGAGCAGTTCTTC.